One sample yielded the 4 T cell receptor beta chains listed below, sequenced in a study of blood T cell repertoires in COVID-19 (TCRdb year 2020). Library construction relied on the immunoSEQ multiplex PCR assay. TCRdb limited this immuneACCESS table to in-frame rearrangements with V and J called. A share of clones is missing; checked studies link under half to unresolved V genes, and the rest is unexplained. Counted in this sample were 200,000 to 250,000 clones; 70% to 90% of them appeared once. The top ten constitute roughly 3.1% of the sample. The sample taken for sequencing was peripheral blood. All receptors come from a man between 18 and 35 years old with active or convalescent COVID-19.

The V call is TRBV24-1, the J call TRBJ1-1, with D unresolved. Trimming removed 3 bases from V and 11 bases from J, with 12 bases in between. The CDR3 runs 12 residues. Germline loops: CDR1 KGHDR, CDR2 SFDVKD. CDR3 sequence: CATSDGARQAFF. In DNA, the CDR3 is TGTGCCACCAGTGATGGAGCCCGGCAGGCTTTCTTT.

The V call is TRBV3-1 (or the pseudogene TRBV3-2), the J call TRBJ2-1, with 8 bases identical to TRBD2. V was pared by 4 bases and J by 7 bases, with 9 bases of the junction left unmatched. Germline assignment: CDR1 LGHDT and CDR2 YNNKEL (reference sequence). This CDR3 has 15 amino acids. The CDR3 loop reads CASSRVAGRLNEQFF. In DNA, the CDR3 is TGTGCCAGCAGCCGGGTAGCGGGGAGATTGAATGAGCAGTTCTTC.

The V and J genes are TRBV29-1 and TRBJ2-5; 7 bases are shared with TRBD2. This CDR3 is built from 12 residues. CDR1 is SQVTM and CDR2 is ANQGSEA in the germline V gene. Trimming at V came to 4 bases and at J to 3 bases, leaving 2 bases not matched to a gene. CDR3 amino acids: CSVVGGEETQYF. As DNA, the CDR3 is TGCAGCGTTGTTGGGGGGGAAGAGACCCAGTACTTC.

The CDR3 region has the DNA TGTGCCAGCAGCTTGGAACCCATTAGCGGGCTAACCTCCTACGAGCAGTACTTC. It yields the protein CASSLEPISGLTSYEQYF. This chain connects TRBV5-5 to TRBJ2-7; TRBD2 agrees at 7 bases. Trimming at V came to 0 bases and at J to 0 bases, leaving 12 bases not matched to a gene. Looked up from germline, CDR1 is SGHKS and CDR2 is YYEKEE (reference sequence). This CDR3 region has 18 residues.